This T cell receptor beta chain emerged from a study of cytomegalovirus exposure and HLA in healthy donors. Germline CDR1 reads SGHNT; CDR2 reads YENEEA. The CDR3 runs to 14 residues. V shed 2 bases and J shed 2 bases, with 8 bases lying between them. As to this clone: The antigen is undetermined.

Study-wide points: High specificity and sensitivity for cytomegalovirus status were reported for the classifier.

Vbeta (60) and Jbeta (13) primers were used in the PCR. Generated by immunoSEQ multiplex PCR, the TCRdb table keeps only in-frame clones and is missing some. The sample lists some 110,000 clones; 79% were seen once. The TCR comes from a man between 25 and 39 years old in good health and CMV-seropositive. The chain links TRBV11-3 to TRBJ2-3; unclear D gene. Sequencing was done on a sample of PBMCs. The CDR3 DNA follows: TGTGCCAGCAGCTTATTGGGCAACACAGATACGCAGTATTTT. Protein product: CASSLLGNTDTQYF.